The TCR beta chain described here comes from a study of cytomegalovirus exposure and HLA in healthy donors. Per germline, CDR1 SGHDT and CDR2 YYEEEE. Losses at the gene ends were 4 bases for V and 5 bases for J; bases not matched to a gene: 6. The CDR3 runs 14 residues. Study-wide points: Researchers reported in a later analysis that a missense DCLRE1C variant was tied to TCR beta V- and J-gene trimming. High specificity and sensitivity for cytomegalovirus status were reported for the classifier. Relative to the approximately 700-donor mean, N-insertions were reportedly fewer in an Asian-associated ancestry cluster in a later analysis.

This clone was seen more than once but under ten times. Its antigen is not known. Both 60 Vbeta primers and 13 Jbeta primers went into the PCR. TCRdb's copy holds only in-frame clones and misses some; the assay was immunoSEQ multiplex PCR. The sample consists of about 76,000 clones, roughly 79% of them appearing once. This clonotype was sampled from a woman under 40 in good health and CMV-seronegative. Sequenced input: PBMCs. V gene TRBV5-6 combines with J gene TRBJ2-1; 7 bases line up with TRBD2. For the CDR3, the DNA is TGTGCCAGCAGCCTCGCGGGGGTTGACAATGAGCAGTTCTTC. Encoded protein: CASSLAGVDNEQFF. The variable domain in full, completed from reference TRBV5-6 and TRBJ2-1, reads DAGVTQSPTHLIKTRGQQVTLRCSPKSGHDTVSWYQQALGQGPQFIFQYYEEEERQRGNFPDRFSGHQFPNYSSELNVNALLLGDSALYLCASSLAGVDNEQFFGPGTRLTVL.